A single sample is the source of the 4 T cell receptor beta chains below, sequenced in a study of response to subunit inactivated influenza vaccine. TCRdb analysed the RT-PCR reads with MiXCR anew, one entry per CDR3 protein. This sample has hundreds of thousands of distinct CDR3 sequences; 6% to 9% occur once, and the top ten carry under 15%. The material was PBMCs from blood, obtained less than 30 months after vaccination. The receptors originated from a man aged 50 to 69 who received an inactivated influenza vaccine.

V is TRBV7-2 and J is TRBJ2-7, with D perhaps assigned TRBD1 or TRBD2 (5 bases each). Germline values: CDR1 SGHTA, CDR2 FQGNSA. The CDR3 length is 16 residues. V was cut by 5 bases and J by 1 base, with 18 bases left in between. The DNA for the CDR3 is TGTGCCAGCAGCCCGCACGGGGCCCGAGTTTCCTACGAGCAGTACTTC. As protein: CASSPHGARVSYEQYF.

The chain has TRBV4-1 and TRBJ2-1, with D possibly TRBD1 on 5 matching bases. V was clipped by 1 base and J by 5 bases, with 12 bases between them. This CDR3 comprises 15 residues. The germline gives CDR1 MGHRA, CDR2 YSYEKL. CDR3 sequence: CASSQALVGDNEQFF. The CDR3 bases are TGCGCCAGCAGCCAAGCGCTAGTAGGGGACAATGAGCAGTTCTTC.

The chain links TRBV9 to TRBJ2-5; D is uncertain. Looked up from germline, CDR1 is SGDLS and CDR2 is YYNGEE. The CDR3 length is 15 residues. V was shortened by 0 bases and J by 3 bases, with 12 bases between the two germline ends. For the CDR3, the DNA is TGTGCCAGCAGCGTAGGTGCAGGCTTAGAAGAGACCCAGTACTTC. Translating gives CASSVGAGLEETQYF.

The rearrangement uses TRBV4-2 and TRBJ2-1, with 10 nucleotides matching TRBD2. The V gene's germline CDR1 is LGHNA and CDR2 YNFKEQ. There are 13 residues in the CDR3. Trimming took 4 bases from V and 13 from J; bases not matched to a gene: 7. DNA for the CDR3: TGTGCCAGCAGCCTTGGAGCGGGGGGGCCACAGTTCTTC. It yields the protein CASSLGAGGPQFF.